This is a list of T cell receptor beta chains from one sample in a study of T cell responses to AZD1222 COVID-19 vaccine. Method: immunoSEQ multiplex PCR; TCRdb's copy keeps in-frame clones and lacks some. The profile covers 150,000 to 200,000 clones, with about 86% appearing a single time and 7.7% taken by the ten largest. The sequences come from peripheral blood, collected on day 0 of AZD1222 vaccination. The origin of the receptors is an adult in good health. Both conserved end residues are part of each CDR3. Each record gives: V gene, J gene, clone size, CDR3 length, D gene, CDR3 protein, CDR3 DNA. D genes are given only for firm matches. Clone size is not always given. Where it is, it says once, few, many or a class for expanded clones.

TRBV6-5	TRBJ2-5	once	15	TRBD1	CASSRDREIKETQYF	TGTGCCAGCAGCAGGGACAGGGAGATTAAAGAGACCCAGTACTTC
TRBV11-1	TRBJ1-6	.	14	.	CASSPDRVRSPLHF	TGTGCCAGCAGCCCGGACAGAGTTCGGTCACCCCTCCACTTT
TRBV5-4	TRBJ2-1	.	15	.	CASSPEERANNEQFF	TGTGCCAGCAGCCCGGAGGAGCGGGCGAACAATGAGCAGTTCTTC
TRBV30	TRBJ1-6	few	12	.	CAWSVSNSPLHF	TGTGCCTGGAGTGTTAGTAATTCACCCCTCCACTTT
TRBV9	TRBJ2-3	.	14	TRBD1	CASSARQGADTQYF	TGTGCCAGCAGCGCCAGACAGGGCGCAGATACGCAGTATTTT
TRBV7-3	TRBJ1-2	.	16	TRBD1	CASSQGVTGGPYGYTF	TGTGCCAGCAGCCAAGGCGTTACAGGGGGTCCCTATGGCTACACCTTC
TRBV9	TRBJ2-3	.	15	.	CASSVRGRITDTQYF	TGTGCCAGCAGCGTGCGGGGTCGGATCACAGATACGCAGTATTTT
TRBV7-3	TRBJ2-2	.	15	.	CASSSRATPSGELFF	TGTGCCAGCAGCTCCCGGGCAACCCCGAGCGGGGAGCTGTTTTTT
TRBV10-1	TRBJ1-1	.	13	.	CASSMALNTEAFF	TGCGCCAGCAGTATGGCCCTGAACACTGAAGCTTTCTTT
TRBV5-1	TRBJ2-7	.	14	TRBD1	CASSSSGQEGEQYF	TGCGCCAGCAGCTCCTCGGGACAGGAGGGAGAGCAGTACTTC
TRBV12-3/TRBV12-4	TRBJ1-1	once	12	.	CASFGPMAEAFF	TGTGCCAGCTTCGGACCGATGGCTGAAGCTTTCTTT
TRBV5-6	TRBJ2-7	.	12	.	CASSLPIGEQYF	TGTGCCAGCAGCTTACCTATCGGCGAGCAGTACTTC
TRBV2	TRBJ2-3	.	14	.	CASSALGRTDTQYF	TGTGCCAGCAGTGCTCTGGGGCGCACAGATACGCAGTATTTT
TRBV3-1/TRBV3-2	TRBJ2-1	.	16	.	CASSQDPGASYNEQFF	TGTGCCAGCAGCCAAGATCCCGGGGCCTCCTACAATGAGCAGTTCTTC
TRBV5-1	TRBJ1-2	.	13	TRBD1	CASRRQGEEDYTF	TGCGCCAGCAGAAGGCAGGGGGAAGAAGACTACACCTTC
TRBV27	TRBJ2-7	.	14	.	CASSFSFGTPSQYF	TGTGCCAGCAGTTTCTCATTCGGGACTCCCAGTCAGTACTTC
TRBV19	TRBJ1-2	.	16	TRBD1	CASRAGGTEENYGYTF	TGTGCCAGTAGGGCGGGGGGGACAGAAGAAAACTATGGCTACACCTTC
TRBV7-9	TRBJ1-1	.	14	.	CASRGIGINTEAFF	TGTGCCAGCAGGGGTATAGGGATAAACACTGAAGCTTTCTTT
TRBV7-2	TRBJ1-6	.	13	.	CASSLDGNSALHF	TGTGCCAGCAGCTTAGATGGTAATTCGGCCCTCCACTTT
TRBV6-5	TRBJ1-1	.	15	.	CASRGGGEVVTEAFF	TGTGCCAGCAGGGGAGGGGGGGAGGTGGTCACTGAAGCTTTCTTT
TRBV9	TRBJ1-3	.	12	.	CASSVPANTIYF	TGTGCCAGCAGCGTCCCCGCCAACACCATATATTTT
TRBV4-1	TRBJ1-2	.	13	.	CASSQSQGNGYTF	TGCGCCAGCAGCCAATCTCAGGGTAATGGCTACACCTTC
TRBV29-1	TRBJ2-3	.	13	.	CSVPQASTDTQYF	TGCAGCGTACCCCAGGCTAGCACAGATACGCAGTATTTT
TRBV19	TRBJ1-3	.	14	.	CASSPLISGNTIYF	TGTGCCAGTAGTCCCCTCATCTCTGGAAACACCATATATTTT
TRBV11-2	TRBJ2-1	.	14	TRBD2	CASNLAGGYNEQFF	TGTGCCAGCAACCTAGCGGGGGGGTACAATGAGCAGTTCTTC
TRBV7-9	TRBJ2-2	.	15	TRBD1	CASSRDRGHGGELFF	TGTGCCAGCAGCCGGGACAGGGGGCATGGCGGGGAGCTGTTTTTT
TRBV5-1	TRBJ1-2	.	11	.	CASSSGPGYTF	TGCGCCAGCAGCTCTGGACCCGGCTACACCTTC
TRBV2	TRBJ1-2	once	13	.	CASTKDSGGGYTF	TGTGCCAGCACCAAGGACTCCGGGGGGGGCTACACCTTC
TRBV9	TRBJ2-7	.	13	TRBD2	CASNGGVGYEQYF	TGTGCCAGCAACGGGGGGGTAGGCTACGAGCAGTACTTC
TRBV5-1	TRBJ2-7	.	13	.	CASTVGGFNEQYF	TGCGCCAGCACGGTCGGGGGCTTCAACGAGCAGTACTTC
TRBV6-5	TRBJ2-3	once	15	.	CASSYGEGSADTQYF	TGTGCCAGCAGTTACGGAGAAGGATCCGCAGATACGCAGTATTTT
TRBV27	TRBJ1-1	.	15	.	CASSPRLDRNTEAFF	TGTGCCAGCAGTCCACGCCTAGACAGGAACACTGAAGCTTTCTTT
TRBV18	TRBJ1-6	.	14	TRBD1	CASSPTGSNSPLHF	TGTGCCAGCTCACCGACAGGGTCTAATTCACCCCTCCACTTT
TRBV6-1	TRBJ1-5	few	16	.	CASSAVQGAFNQPQHF	TGTGCCAGCAGTGCGGTACAGGGTGCCTTCAATCAGCCCCAGCATTTT
TRBV13	TRBJ2-2	.	15	.	CASSLRGPNTGELFF	TGTGCCAGCAGCCTGCGGGGGCCGAACACCGGGGAGCTGTTTTTT
TRBV5-4	TRBJ1-1	.	13	TRBD1	CASSDTTGTEAFF	TGTGCCAGCAGCGATACGACAGGGACTGAAGCTTTCTTT
TRBV5-1	TRBJ1-2	.	14	.	CASSLVGSDYGYTF	TGCGCCAGCAGCTTGGTAGGGTCGGACTATGGCTACACCTTC
TRBV19	TRBJ2-1	.	15	TRBD1	CASSIPGTDYNEQFF	TGTGCCAGTAGTATCCCCGGGACAGACTACAATGAGCAGTTCTTC
TRBV2	TRBJ2-1	.	15	TRBD2	CASSEGLAGVFEQFF	TGTGCCAGCAGTGAAGGACTAGCGGGGGTCTTTGAGCAGTTCTTC
TRBV2	TRBJ1-1	.	13	.	CASSVGKDTEAFF	TGTGCCAGCAGTGTCGGGAAGGACACTGAAGCTTTCTTT
TRBV7-2	TRBJ1-2	once	16	.	CASSPRQYPGVGGYTF	TGTGCCAGCAGCCCTAGACAGTATCCGGGGGTTGGTGGCTACACCTTC
TRBV5-4	TRBJ1-1	.	14	TRBD1	CASSSAGQVAEAFF	TGTGCCAGCAGCTCGGCGGGACAGGTTGCTGAAGCTTTCTTT
TRBV5-4	TRBJ2-5	.	14	TRBD2	CASSLGVAGETQYF	TGTGCCAGCAGCTTGGGGGTAGCGGGAGAGACCCAGTACTTC
TRBV5-1	TRBJ2-3	.	14	.	CASSLNTGSDTQYF	TGCGCCAGCAGCTTAAACACAGGGTCCGATACGCAGTATTTT
TRBV14	TRBJ1-2	few	16	.	CASRQRGGWWNYGYTF	TGTGCCAGCAGACAGCGGGGGGGCTGGTGGAACTATGGCTACACCTTC